A single sample gave rise to the 15 T cell receptor beta chains below, sequenced in a study of PD-1 blockade in classical Hodgkin lymphoma (dated by TCRdb to the early 2020s). The sample's time point label, decoded: cycle 4 day 1 (C4D1), after around six weeks of nivolumab. Relapse after autologous stem cell transplantation had occurred in all trial patients, and cohorts A, B and C were distinguished by prior brentuximab vedotin exposure. CD4+ T cells were purified from thawed PBMCs by magnetic negative selection with a Miltenyi CD4+ T cell isolation kit. The library was made by the immunoSEQ multiplex PCR assay. TCRdb re-hosts the immuneACCESS table, in-frame sequences only. Its copies lack some clones; in the studies checked, an unresolved V gene accounts for under half of them, and the cause for the rest is not known. Within this sample are about 27,000 clones, with around 83% of them counted one time only. The ten largest clones take up approximately 2.6% of the sample.

Sequences were derived from CD4+ T cells from blood, sampled before the fourth cycle of nivolumab. Receptors were obtained from a human donor with classical Hodgkin lymphoma.

This chain links TRBV11-3 with TRBJ2-1, with D unresolved. Germline V gives CDR1 SGHNT, CDR2 YENEEA. Trimming left V 5 bases short and J 4 bases short, with 21 bases between. The CDR3 consists of 17 residues. The CDR3 spells CASSLLESAYNYNEQFF. Here the CDR3 DNA reads TGTGCCAGCAGCCTATTGGAAAGCGCCTATAATTACAATGAGCAGTTCTTC. Filled out from reference TRBV11-3 and TRBJ2-1, the complete variable domain reads EAGVVQSPRYKIIEKKQPVAFWCNPISGHNTLYWYLQNLGQGPELLIRYENEEAVDDSQLPKDRFSAERLKGVDSTLKIQPAELGDSAVYLCASSLLESAYNYNEQFFGPGTRLTVL.

The DNA of the CDR3 is TGTGCCAGTAGTATAATTTCGCCGGACACTGAAGCTTTCTTT. Amino acids: CASSIISPDTEAFF. The chain uses TRBV19 and TRBJ1-1; no firm D call. The V end lost 2 bases, the J end lost 3 bases, and 10 bases lay between the germline ends. The CDR3 runs to 14 residues. The germline V gene has CDR1 LNHDA and CDR2 SQIVND (reference sequence).

For the CDR3, the DNA is TGTGCCAGCACTCTTAGCGGGAGTAACTACAATGAGCAGTTCTTC. Translating gives CASTLSGSNYNEQFF. This chain connects TRBV6-5 to TRBJ2-1, with 9 bases fitting TRBD2. Germline V gene data show CDR1 as MNHEY and CDR2 as SVGAGI. The ends lost 7 bases at V and 3 bases at J; junction bases unmatched: 7. The CDR3 loop spans 15 amino acids.

The rearrangement links TRBV10-2 to TRBJ2-7, with a tentative D call TRBD2 (7 bases). V lost 8 bases, J lost 2 bases, and 19 bases lay in between. The CDR3 has 15 residues. Germline V gene sequence: CDR1 WSHSY, CDR2 SAAADI. The CDR3 DNA sequence: TGCGCCAGCCGCCAGGGGCTAGCGGAAACCTACGAGCAGTACTTC. Residues: CASRQGLAETYEQYF.

A single count supports this clone. The chain combines TRBV15 with TRBJ2-3; 13 nucleotides align to TRBD2. Germline V gene sequence: CDR1 LNHNV, CDR2 YYDKDF (reference sequence). The V and J ends lost 0 bases and 3 bases, in that order; junction bases with no gene match: 3. The CDR3 runs 17 residues. The CDR3 bases are TGTGCCACCAGCAGAGAAGGGACTAGCGGGAAAACAGATACGCAGTATTTT. Translation: CATSREGTSGKTDTQYF.

The chain uses TRBV5-1 and TRBJ1-4; D is uncertain. The CDR3 has 15 amino acids. CDR1 SGHRS and CDR2 YFSETQ come from the germline V gene. V was clipped by 4 bases and J by 0 bases, with 10 bases between them. In DNA form, the CDR3 reads TGCGCCAGCAGCCCGGGAGGCTCAACTAATGAAAAACTGTTTTTT. This encodes CASSPGGSTNEKLFF.

The rearrangement links TRBV28 to TRBJ2-5, with D perhaps matching TRBD1 (5 bases). Germline V lookup: CDR1 MDHEN, CDR2 SYDVKM. V was pared by 8 bases and J by 0 bases, with 7 bases between. The CDR3 has 12 residues. The CDR3 nucleotides read TGTGCCAGCTGGGGCGACCAAGAGACCCAGTACTTC. Its translation is CASWGDQETQYF.

This rearrangement joins TRBV7-9 to TRBJ2-7; D gene unclear. The CDR3 is made up of 14 amino acids. Between the trimmed V and J ends, which lost 1 base and 5 bases, there was a span of 12 bases. Germline V gene sequence: CDR1 SEHNR, CDR2 FQNEAQ (reference sequence). The CDR3 bases are TGTGCCAGCAGCTTAGGGTTAGGGATCCACGAGCAGTACTTC. Protein: CASSLGLGIHEQYF.

The genes are TRBV29-1 and TRBJ2-7; D remains unclear. Germline-derived CDR1 and CDR2 are SQVTM and ANQGSEA. The CDR3 has 12 residues. The V end was cut by 6 bases, the J end by 0 bases, with 9 bases between. In nucleotides, the CDR3 is TGCAGCGTAAGTACAGCCTCCTACGAGCAGTACTTC. Translation gives CSVSTASYEQYF.

The rearrangement joins TRBV11-2 to TRBJ1-1; D might be TRBD1 (5 bases). V gave up 5 bases and J gave up 3 bases, with 13 bases separating them. Per the germline V gene, CDR1 is SGHAT and CDR2 is FQNNGV. The CDR3 totals 14 residues. CDR3 nucleotides: TGTGCCAGCAGCACCCCCCGGGGCGACACTGAAGCTTTCTTT. Its translation: CASSTPRGDTEAFF.

J is TRBJ2-3 and V is TRBV7-2, with 12 bases that match TRBD2. With 3 bases clipped from V and 6 bases from J, the junction kept 16 bases outside the gene matches. Germline V gives CDR1 SGHTA, CDR2 FQGNSA. The CDR3 length is 19 residues. This CDR3 reads CASSLQPLRLAGDTDTQYF. In nucleotides, the CDR3 is TGTGCCAGCAGCTTGCAGCCACTAAGACTAGCGGGAGACACGGATACGCAGTATTTT.

This clone came up once. V usage is TRBV9 and J usage is TRBJ1-1; D is unresolved. The CDR3 is 15 residues long. Germline-derived CDR1 and CDR2 are SGDLS and YYNGEE. The V end was cut by 4 bases, the J end by 0 bases, with 13 bases between. CDR3 coding DNA: TGTGCCAGCAGCCCTTGGTCCGTGATGAACACTGAAGCTTTCTTT. Encoded protein: CASSPWSVMNTEAFF.

J is TRBJ1-3 and V is TRBV5-1, with D perhaps matching TRBD1 (5 bases). Per germline, CDR1 SGHRS and CDR2 YFSETQ. This CDR3 has 15 residues. V shed 1 base and J shed 0 bases, with 8 bases lying between them. The CDR3 loop is CASSLSGVSGNTIYF. For the CDR3, the DNA is TGCGCCAGCAGCTTGTCGGGGGTCTCTGGAAACACCATATATTTT.

The chain has TRBV2 and TRBJ2-5, with D unresolved. Trimming cost V 2 bases and J 5 bases, with 15 bases left between them. Germline CDR1 and CDR2: SNHLY and FYNNEI. The CDR3 covers 15 residues. In DNA form, the CDR3 reads TGTGCCAGCAGTGAATCAGCCACCGCATTGGAGACCCAGTACTTC. Its protein is CASSESATALETQYF. The whole variable domain, remainder taken from reference TRBV2 and TRBJ2-5, is EPEVTQTPSHQVTQMGQEVILRCVPISNHLYFYWYRQILGQKVEFLVSFYNNEISEKSEIFDDQFSVERPDGSNFTLKIRSTKLEDSAMYFCASSESATALETQYFGPGTRLLVL.

This chain uses TRBV4-2 with TRBJ1-4, with a weak D call TRBD1 (5 bases). Trimming took off 0 bases at V and 8 bases at J, with 10 bases between the two ends. This CDR3 is 14 amino acids long. CDR1 and CDR2 (germline): LGHNA, YNFKEQ. The CDR3 sequence is CASSQEVGEEKLFF. The DNA of the CDR3 is TGTGCCAGCAGCCAAGAAGTGGGGGAGGAAAAACTGTTTTTT.